The 19 T cell receptor beta chains reported below all come from one sample, sequenced in a study of cytotoxic CD8 clonotypes in ibrutinib-treated CLL. TCRdb keeps only in-frame clones here, not all; method: immunoSEQ multiplex PCR. This table has around 250,000 clones, 70% appearing once. This sample comprised PBMCs, obtained after 24 months of ibrutinib treatment. Every receptor here comes from a human donor with chronic lymphocytic leukemia.

This rearrangement joins TRBV7-9 to TRBJ2-7, with D possibly TRBD1 on 6 matching bases. From germline, CDR1 is SEHNR and CDR2 FQNEAQ (reference sequence). V was shortened by 1 base and J by 4 bases, with 8 bases between the two germline ends. This CDR3 has 13 amino acids. CDR3 in DNA: TGTGCCAGCAGCTTAGAGGGGGAGTACGAGCAGTACTTC. It encodes CASSLEGEYEQYF.

This clone was detected only a few times. The rearrangement joins TRBV5-1 to TRBJ2-2; possible D gene TRBD1, 6 bases. CDR3 length: 13 amino acids. CDR1 and CDR2 from the germline V gene are SGHRS and YFSETQ. Between the trimmed V and J ends, which lost 6 bases and 4 bases, there was a span of 10 bases. In nucleotides, the CDR3 is TGCGCCAGCAACAGGGCGGGCACCGGGGAGCTGTTTTTT. Its translation is CASNRAGTGELFF.

The rearrangement uses TRBV29-1 and TRBJ2-5, with D perhaps TRBD2 (7 bases). The CDR3 has 12 residues. V dropped 7 bases and J dropped 5 bases, with 14 bases sitting between them. Germline loops: CDR1 SQVTM, CDR2 ANQGSEA. CDR3 sequence: CSGGASGETQYF. The CDR3 DNA sequence: TGCAGCGGGGGGGCTAGCGGCGAGACCCAGTACTTC.

In the case of this clone: The identical CDR3 is also encoded by other nucleotide sequences in the sample. This rearrangement joins TRBV28 to TRBJ2-7; D perhaps matches TRBD2 (6 bases). V gave up 2 bases and J gave up 0 bases, with 14 bases separating them. CDR3 size: 16 residues. Germline V lookup: CDR1 MDHEN, CDR2 SYDVKM. The CDR3 coding sequence is TGTGCCAGCAGTTTACTTTTAGCGGTGAGCTCCTACGAGCAGTACTTC. Protein: CASSLLLAVSSYEQYF.

This clone was seen a handful of times. This chain uses TRBV28 with TRBJ1-1, with D perhaps matching TRBD1 (5 bases). Germline V lookup: CDR1 MDHEN, CDR2 SYDVKM. The CDR3 has 16 amino acids. Deletions cut 6 bases from V and 3 bases from J, with 20 bases between. The DNA of the CDR3 is TGTGCCAGCAGAAATGGAGGGGTCGTTGGGGACACTGAAGCTTTCTTT. It specifies CASRNGGVVGDTEAFF.

CDR3 region: CASSAEIYEQYF. CDR3 bases: TGTGCCAGCAGCGCGGAAATCTACGAGCAGTACTTC. The genes are TRBV11-2 and TRBJ2-7, with D unresolved. Germline V gene sequence: CDR1 SGHAT, CDR2 FQNNGV. The V end was cut by 5 bases, the J end by 3 bases, with 8 bases between. This CDR3 has 12 amino acids. Supplemented by reference TRBV11-2 and TRBJ2-7, the full variable domain reads EAGVAQSPRYKIIEKRQSVAFWCNPISGHATLYWYQQILGQGPKLLIQFQNNGVVDDSQLPKDRFSAERLKGVDSTLKIQPAKLEDSAVYLCASSAEIYEQYFGPGTRLTVT.

The chain recombines TRBV19 with TRBJ1-5; the match to TRBD1 covers 8 bases. The CDR3 runs to 15 residues. The trim removed 3 bases at V and 3 bases at J, leaving 4 bases unmatched. Germline values: CDR1 LNHDA, CDR2 SQIVND (reference sequence). CDR3 sequence reads: CASSILDRDNQPQHF. In DNA form, the CDR3 reads TGTGCCAGTAGTATCCTGGACAGGGACAATCAGCCCCAGCATTTT. The full variable domain, completed using reference TRBV19 and TRBJ1-5, is DGGITQSPKYLFRKEGQNVTLSCEQNLNHDAMYWYRQDPGQGLRLIYYSQIVNDFQKGDIAEGYSVSREKKESFPLTVTSAQKNPTAFYLCASSILDRDNQPQHFGDGTRLSIL.

The rearrangement links TRBV2 to TRBJ1-2; D is uncertain. Germline lookup yields CDR1 SNHLY and CDR2 FYNNEI. The CDR3 length is 17 residues. Trimming left V 3 bases short and J 0 bases short, with 17 bases between. This CDR3 is CASSDLEGVSANYGYTF. DNA for the CDR3: TGTGCCAGCAGTGACCTTGAGGGAGTTTCAGCTAACTATGGCTACACCTTC.

In its sample, this clone was seen a few times. This rearrangement joins TRBV29-1 to TRBJ2-7; 8 bases fit TRBD2. Germline V gene sequence: CDR1 SQVTM, CDR2 ANQGSEA. There are 13 residues in the CDR3. V trimming: 7 bases; J trimming: 2 bases; junction bases outside the gene matches: 7. The CDR3 DNA reads as TGCAGCGCCGCCCCGACTAGCGCCTACGAGCAGTACTTC. This gives the protein CSAAPTSAYEQYF.

The rearrangement uses TRBV25-1 and TRBJ1-4, with 9 nucleotides matching TRBD1. The length of the CDR3 is 18 residues. Germline V gives CDR1 MGHDK, CDR2 SYGVNS. Trimming took 0 bases from V and 0 from J; bases not matched to a gene: 5. The CDR3, as DNA: TGTGCCAGCAGTGAATATCGGGACAGGGTCCCAACTAATGAAAAACTGTTTTTT. Translation gives CASSEYRDRVPTNEKLFF.

This clone showed up just once. This chain links TRBV21-1 with TRBJ2-7; TRBD2 is the table's D call, not checked against the DNA. TRBV21-1 is a pseudogene. The CDR3 is 15 residues long. CDR3: CASSTTSARPYEQYF. CDR3 sequence (DNA): TGTGCCAGCAGCACTACTAGCGCCCGTCCCTACGAGCAGTACTTC.

This chain links TRBV9 with TRBJ2-5; 16 positions match TRBD2. The germline V gene encodes CDR1 SGDLS and CDR2 YYNGEE. The CDR3 runs to 17 residues. J gave up 5 bases and V 3 bases, and 7 bases lay outside the gene matches. In DNA, the CDR3 is TGTGCCAGCAGCGGGGGACTAGCGGGAGGGGAAGCCGAGACCCAGTACTTC. Its protein product is CASSGGLAGGEAETQYF.

The gene calls are TRBV5-6 and TRBJ1-1, with 8 bases that match TRBD1. The J segment lost 0 bases and the V segment lost 1 base, leaving 2 bases of the junction unmatched. Germline V gene sequence: CDR1 SGHDT, CDR2 YYEEEE. The CDR3 spans 15 residues. CDR3: CASSLSGQVNTEAFF. The CDR3 nucleotides are TGTGCCAGCAGCTTGTCGGGACAGGTGAACACTGAAGCTTTCTTT.

This clone has only a few counts. V usage is TRBV7-2 and J usage is TRBJ2-1; 12 bases agree with TRBD2. CDR3 size: 15 residues. From germline, CDR1 is SGHTA and CDR2 FQGNSA. V was clipped by 1 base and J by 9 bases; unmatched bases: 4. CDR3: CASSLGLAGDGEQFF. For the CDR3, the DNA is TGTGCCAGCAGCTTAGGACTAGCGGGAGACGGTGAGCAGTTCTTC.

The chain links TRBV30 to TRBJ1-1; D perhaps matches TRBD1 (5 bases). Between the trimmed V and J ends, which lost 8 bases and 4 bases, there was a span of 29 bases. This CDR3 region has 17 residues. CDR1 GTSNPN and CDR2 SVGIG come from the germline V gene (reference sequence). CDR3 bases: TGTGCCAGCTATTTGAGGTTCGGTGTCAGGGCTTCCACTGAAGCTTTCTTT. It specifies CASYLRFGVRASTEAFF.

V and J are TRBV19 and TRBJ1-5; no firm D call. Germline CDR1 LNHDA, CDR2 SQIVND (reference sequence). The CDR3 extends over 15 amino acids. V was trimmed by 3 bases and J by 0 bases, leaving 9 bases between them. The CDR3 DNA follows: TGTGCCAGTAGTATCCATATATATAGCAATCAGCCCCAGCATTTT. It translates to CASSIHIYSNQPQHF.

The V gene is TRBV2, the J gene TRBJ2-1; possibly TRBD2 for D (5 bases). The CDR3 is made up of 12 amino acids. Trimming took off 7 bases at V and 6 bases at J, with 10 bases between the two ends. CDR1 and CDR2 from the germline V gene are SNHLY and FYNNEI. In DNA form, the CDR3 reads TGTGCCAGCACGAGGGCGGGCAATGAGCAGTTCTTC. It codes for CASTRAGNEQFF. Drawing the rest from reference TRBV2 and TRBJ2-1, the complete variable domain is EPEVTQTPSHQVTQMGQEVILRCVPISNHLYFYWYRQILGQKVEFLVSFYNNEISEKSEIFDDQFSVERPDGSNFTLKIRSTKLEDSAMYFCASTRAGNEQFFGPGTRLTVL.

V is TRBV7-9 and J is TRBJ2-6, with D possibly being TRBD2 (6 bases). The germline V and J ends were trimmed by 5 bases and 0 bases, with 11 bases remaining between them. Looked up from germline, CDR1 is SEHNR and CDR2 is FQNEAQ (reference sequence). The CDR3 is 16 amino acids. CDR3 sequence (DNA): TGTGCCAGCAGCCGCGGGACGGGCTCTGGGGCCAACGTCCTGACTTTC. As protein: CASSRGTGSGANVLTF.

This clone was observed a handful of times. V usage is TRBV7-9 and J usage is TRBJ1-4; TRBD1 agrees at 10 bases. The junction had 9 bases not matched to a gene; V was cut back by 6 bases and J by 8 bases. Germline CDR1 and CDR2: SEHNR and FQNEAQ (reference sequence). The CDR3 extends over 15 amino acids. CDR3 sequence (DNA): TGTGCCAGCAGGTCGACAGGGGGCTTGAGGGAAAAACTGTTTTTT. It codes for CASRSTGGLREKLFF.